This T cell receptor beta chain was retrieved from a study of technical replicates of blood from several donors. The CDR3 has 12 residues. Germline values: CDR1 LGHNA, CDR2 YSLEER. V lost 0 bases and J 8 bases, leaving 4 bases between the germline ends. TCRdb keeps only in-frame clones here, not all; method: immunoSEQ multiplex PCR. The sample holds under 45,000 clones, roughly 96% seen once. This sequence was found in a human donor in good health. This chain connects TRBV4-3 to TRBJ1-4; D ambiguous. Sequenced material: T cells isolated from PBMCs. The CDR3 spells CASSQDREKLFF. The CDR3 DNA sequence: TGCGCCAGCAGCCAAGATCGGGAAAAACTGTTTTTT.